These 9 T cell receptor beta chains were sequenced from one sample in a study of tissue T cells after allogeneic stem cell transplantation. TCRdb keeps only in-frame clones here, not all; method: immunoSEQ multiplex PCR. The sample lists several thousand clones; roughly 38% were seen once. As for time point: mouse harvest day 14 after allogeneic transplant. Mouse grafts combined 10^7 T-cell-depleted bone marrow cells with 10^6 splenic CD5+ T cells. The sequenced sample consisted of skin. These receptors were obtained from a female BALB/c mouse given C57BL/6 T cells with graft-versus-host disease after an allogeneic hematopoietic cell transplant.

Points on this clone: All gene names here are mouse names. CDR3 sequence: CASSPQGRNTEVFF. The covered CDR3 bases are TGTGCCAGCAGCCCACAGGGGAGGAACACAGAAGTCTTC. This chain joins TRBV3 and TRBJ1-1; 7 nucleotides match TRBD1. The CDR3 extends 1 residue past the end of the read, so its final part is completed from the germline J gene. Germline trimming cut 5 bases from V and 1 base from J; bases unmatched to any gene: 4. CDR1 is SNHLY, CDR2 FYNGKV, per germline (reference sequence). The CDR3 has 14 amino acids.

Note on this clone: Gene names are the mouse ones. The read finishes 1 residue shy of the CDR3 end, and the germline J gene is used to complete it. The chain recombines TRBV14 with TRBJ2-7, with 11 positions matching TRBD2. The CDR3 totals 14 residues. Germline V CDR1 and CDR2: SGHDT, FRDEAV. Trimming took 4 bases from V and 4 from J; bases not matched to a gene: 4. CDR3 DNA, as far as it was read: TGTGCCAGCAGTCTCCGGGACTGGGGGTATGAACAGTAC. Translation gives CASSLRDWGYEQY. The CDR3 in its entirety is CASSLRDWGYEQYF.

A word on this clone: Gene names and germline refer to mouse. The CDR3 end is not reached by the read, which stops 1 residue before it; the germline J gene fills it in. V is TRBV3 and J is TRBJ2-7, with D possibly TRBD1 on 8 matching bases. Germline CDR1 is SNHLY and CDR2 is FYNGKV (reference sequence). Trimming left V 5 bases short and J 9 bases short, with 14 bases between. The CDR3 contains 12 residues. CDR3 DNA, as far as it was read: TGTGCCAGCAGCACTAACAGGGGGGGACAGTAC. Its translation: CASSTNRGGQY. The whole CDR3 sequence is CASSTNRGGQYF. The whole variable domain, remainder taken from reference TRBV3 and TRBJ2-7, is GPKVLQIPSHQIIDMGQMVTLNCDPVSNHLYFYWYKQILGQQMEFLVNFYNGKVMEKSKLFKDQFSVERPDGSYFTLKIQPTALEDSAVYFCASSTNRGGQYFGPGTRLTVL.

A remark on this clone: Mouse germline and gene names are used. Read sequence stops 1 residue before the CDR3 end, and the germline J gene provides the missing end. This sequence joins TRBV19 and TRBJ1-1; D not certain. The V and J ends lost 10 bases and 7 bases respectively, with 11 bases between them. The germline gives CDR1 FNHDT, CDR2 SITEND (reference sequence). The length of the CDR3 is 10 residues. This chain's CDR3 is CAPGQKEVFF. The sequenced CDR3 bases are TGTGCCCCCGGGCAAAAAGAAGTCTTC. Drawing the rest from reference TRBV19 and TRBJ1-1, the complete variable domain is GGIITQTPKFLIGQEGQKLTLKCQQNFNHDTMYWYRQDSGKGLRLIYYSITENDLQKGDLSEGYDASREKKSSFSLTVTSAQKNEMAVFLCAPGQKEVFFGKGTRLTVV.

Comments on this clone: Genes here carry mouse names. Sequencing ends 1 residue short of the CDR3 end; the germline J gene provides the rest. The genes are TRBV12-2 and TRBJ2-5; tentative D call: TRBD2 (6 bases). Trimming took off 4 bases at V and 2 bases at J, with 6 bases between the two ends. CDR3 length equals 12 residues. Germline V CDR1 and CDR2: SGHLS, HYDKME. The CDR3 bases that were read are TGTGCCAGCTCACTGGGCCAAGACACCCAGTAC. It yields the protein CASSLGQDTQY. The full CDR3 protein reads CASSLGQDTQYF.

In its sample, this clone is medium-sized. Mouse gene names and germline throughout. The read falls 1 residue short of the CDR3 end, and the missing part is taken from the germline J gene. The gene calls are TRBV26 and TRBJ1-3, with 8 bases identical to TRBD1. The germline gives CDR1 KGHPV, CDR2 FQNQEV (reference sequence). Trimming removed 1 base from V and 12 bases from J; junction bases left unmatched: 2. The CDR3 has 12 amino acids. The sequenced part of the CDR3 DNA is TGTGCCAGCAGTCTGTACAGGGGGGGGCTCTAT. Translating it yields CASSLYRGGLY. The full CDR3 is CASSLYRGGLYF.

By share, this clone counts as medium-sized. Any gene name here is a mouse gene name. The read ends 1 residue before the CDR3 terminus; that terminus is restored from the germline J gene. The chain combines TRBV26 with TRBJ1-3; D is ambiguous. Trimming removed 3 bases at V and 2 bases at J, with 8 bases between. CDR1 is KGHPV and CDR2 is FQNQEV in the germline V gene (reference sequence). The length of the CDR3 is 14 residues. CDR3 bases read: TGTGCCAGCAGTCTTGGAGGGACTGGAAATACGCTCTAT. Protein product: CASSLGGTGNTLY. The CDR3, in full, reads CASSLGGTGNTLYF.

As concerns this clone: Gene names follow the mouse nomenclature. The read stops 1 residue short of the end of the CDR3; the missing end is completed from the germline J gene. The J gene is TRBJ1-1, the V gene TRBV29, with 7 bases identical to TRBD1. Looked up from germline, CDR1 is MSHET and CDR2 is SYDVDS. V lost 2 bases to trimming and J lost 1 base; unmatched junction nucleotides: 4. The CDR3 runs to 15 residues. CDR3 bases read: TGTGCTAGCAGTTTAGCACAGGGGTCGAACACAGAAGTCTTC. As protein: CASSLAQGSNTEVF. The entire CDR3 protein is CASSLAQGSNTEVFF.

Concerning this clone: The listed genes are named as in mouse. The sequenced fragment ends 1 residue before the CDR3 boundary, so the rest is inferred from the germline J gene. This chain connects TRBV17 to TRBJ1-4; D call uncertain. The V end lost 2 bases, the J end lost 1 base, and 2 bases lay between the germline ends. The CDR3 sequence is 13 residues long. Germline V gene data show CDR1 as MNHDT and CDR2 as YYDKIL. The CDR3 sequence is CASSRSSNERLFF. CDR3 bases read: TGTGCTAGCAGTAGATCTTCCAACGAAAGATTATTT.